Shown below are 26 T cell receptor beta chains from a single sample sequenced in a study of T cell changes during pregnancy in multiple sclerosis (dated by TCRdb to about 2019). Receptors were amplified or captured by the immunoSEQ multiplex PCR assay. In TCRdb, the immuneACCESS table is reduced to in-frame sequences with V and J assigned. These tables do not hold every clone; where another copy was compared, an unresolved V gene accounts for under half, and the others remain unexplained. The sample contains about 65,000 clones, around 92% of them found a single time. Jointly, the top ten make up approximately 3% of the sample. Material: CD8+ T cells from peripheral blood mononuclear cells, obtained in the third trimester of pregnancy. The source of these receptors is a female donor in good health, enrolled as a control in a pregnancy study.

CDR3 nucleotide sequence: TGTGCCAGCAGTGAATATGGGGGGGGCCACGAGCAGTACTTC. It translates to CASSEYGGGHEQYF. The chain is built from TRBV25-1 and TRBJ2-7; TRBD2 might be the D (7 bases). V gave up 0 bases and J gave up 5 bases, with 11 bases separating them. The CDR3 sequence is 14 residues long. The germline CDR1 and CDR2 sequences are MGHDK and SYGVNS.

This rearrangement joins TRBV15 to TRBJ1-2, with D possibly matching TRBD1 (5 bases). The CDR3 spans 15 residues. CDR1 is LNHNV and CDR2 is YYDKDF in the germline V gene (reference sequence). The germline V and J ends were trimmed by 5 bases and 7 bases, with 20 bases remaining between them. This chain's CDR3 is CATSPGLMEVTGYTF. For the CDR3, the DNA is TGTGCCACCAGCCCGGGACTTATGGAGGTAACTGGCTACACCTTC.

This chain uses TRBV30 with TRBJ1-4; D uncertain. The CDR3 contains 17 residues. Germline V lookup: CDR1 GTSNPN, CDR2 SVGIG (reference sequence). Trimming removed 4 bases from V and 0 bases from J, with 18 bases in between. DNA for the CDR3: TGTGCCTGGAACCCCCCCTTGGGCCTCGCAACTAATGAAAAACTGTTTTTT. This gives the protein CAWNPPLGLATNEKLFF. Variable domain in full (rest from reference TRBV30 and TRBJ1-4): SQTIHQWPATLVQPVGSPLSLECTVEGTSNPNLYWYRQAAGRGLQLLFYSVGIGQISSEVPQNLSASRPQDRQFILSSKKLLLSDSGFYLCAWNPPLGLATNEKLFFGSGTQLSVL.

This rearrangement joins TRBV7-2 to TRBJ1-3, with 8 bases matching TRBD1. CDR3 size: 17 residues. V lost 4 bases, J lost 0 bases, and 8 bases stayed unmatched. Germline V CDR1 and CDR2: SGHTA, FQGNSA. The CDR3 sequence: CASSSHRGGFSGNTIYF. The CDR3 DNA follows: TGTGCCAGCAGCTCCCACAGGGGGGGATTCTCTGGAAACACCATATATTTT.

The chain links TRBV5-8 to TRBJ1-2; TRBD1 matches at 7 bases. CDR1 is SGHTS and CDR2 is YDEGEE in the germline V gene. The CDR3 runs to 15 residues. Trimming cost V 2 bases and J 3 bases; bases outside gene matches: 7. CDR3 in DNA: TGTGCCAGCAGCTTAATCGACAGGGAGGACTATGGCTACACCTTC. Amino acids: CASSLIDREDYGYTF.

CDR3 amino acids: CASRDRGPNEQFF. Here the CDR3 DNA reads TGTGCCAGCAGAGACAGGGGACCCAATGAGCAGTTCTTC. The chain has TRBV6-6 and TRBJ2-1; 8 nucleotides line up with TRBD1. The V and J ends lost 6 bases and 6 bases, in that order; junction bases with no gene match: 4. The germline CDR1 and CDR2 sequences are MNHNY and SVGAGI (reference sequence). This CDR3 comprises 13 residues.

This rearrangement joins TRBV7-2 to TRBJ1-2, with 7 bases that match TRBD1. CDR1 is SGHTA and CDR2 is FQGNSA in the germline V gene. CDR3 length: 16 residues. With V trimmed by 5 bases and J by 0 bases, 9 bases remained unmatched. CDR3 in DNA: TGTGCCAGCAGCCCATCCCCTGGGACAGCTAACTATGGCTACACCTTC. This codes for CASSPSPGTANYGYTF.

V is TRBV6-5 and J is TRBJ2-3, with 8 bases lining up with TRBD1. V trimming: 6 bases; J trimming: 2 bases; junction bases outside the gene matches: 4. Germline CDR1 and CDR2: MNHEY and SVGAGI. The CDR3 contains 14 residues. DNA of the CDR3: TGTGCCAGCAGAGAGACAGGGGTCACAGATACGCAGTATTTT. Encoded protein: CASRETGVTDTQYF.

This clone was found a few times. The chain is built from TRBV4-2 and TRBJ2-2; D ambiguous. Trimming removed 0 bases from V and 5 bases from J, with 4 bases in between. Germline lookup yields CDR1 LGHNA and CDR2 YNFKEQ. The CDR3 loop spans 13 amino acids. As DNA, the CDR3 is TGTGCCAGCAGCCAAGAGAGGACCGGGGAGCTGTTTTTT. Translation gives CASSQERTGELFF.

The chain uses TRBV30 and TRBJ1-1, with TRBD1 matching 8 bases. The CDR3 runs 15 residues. Germline V CDR1 and CDR2: GTSNPN, SVGIG (reference sequence). The V gene end was trimmed by 1 base and the J gene end by 0 bases; junction bases not matched to a gene: 4. The DNA for the CDR3 is TGTGCCTGGAGTGAGGCGACAGGGGTGAACACTGAAGCTTTCTTT. It is translated as CAWSEATGVNTEAFF.

V is TRBV4-3 and J is TRBJ1-2; possibly TRBD1 for D (5 bases). V dropped 2 bases and J dropped 1 base, with 8 bases sitting between them. The germline V gene encodes CDR1 LGHNA and CDR2 YSLEER. This CDR3 contains 14 residues. CDR3 coding DNA: TGCGCCAGCAGCCAAATAGACAGTAACTATGGCTACACCTTC. Its protein product is CASSQIDSNYGYTF.

This clone was seen more than once but under ten times. The V gene is TRBV6-1, the J gene TRBJ1-1; D remains unclear. V shed 11 bases and J shed 4 bases, with 17 bases lying between them. The CDR3 totals 13 residues. Germline loops: CDR1 MNHNS, CDR2 SASEGT. The CDR3, as DNA: TGTGCCGCGATTGGGCTTCAGACCACTGAAGCTTTCTTT. This encodes CAAIGLQTTEAFF.

Only a few counts were recorded for this clone. V usage is TRBV19 and J usage is TRBJ1-1, with D possibly being TRBD1 (5 bases). V shed 7 bases and J shed 3 bases, with 21 bases lying between them. CDR1 is LNHDA, CDR2 SQIVND, per germline (reference sequence). This CDR3 spans 16 amino acids. The CDR3 nucleotides are TGTGCCAGTAATCCAGCCCCCCGACAGATAGACACTGAAGCTTTCTTT. It translates to CASNPAPRQIDTEAFF.

This clone occurred once. The CDR3 reads CASTSGTEPEAFF. The DNA of the CDR3 is TGTGCCAGCACCTCGGGAACCGAGCCTGAAGCTTTCTTT. This chain connects TRBV7-9 to TRBJ1-1; no clear D gene. This CDR3 spans 13 amino acids. V lost 7 bases and J lost 6, with 15 bases in between. Germline V gene sequence: CDR1 SEHNR, CDR2 FQNEAQ (reference sequence).

The chain has TRBV2 and TRBJ2-7; no clear D. The CDR3 has 12 amino acids. Trimming pared 3 bases from V and 3 bases from J, leaving 6 bases between. The V gene's germline CDR1 is SNHLY and CDR2 FYNNEI. The CDR3 loop is CASSDPSYEQYF. CDR3 coding DNA: TGTGCCAGCAGTGATCCCAGCTACGAGCAGTACTTC.

This clone was found once. The chain uses TRBV2 and TRBJ2-7; the match to TRBD1 covers 9 bases. Germline V gene lookup returns CDR1 SNHLY and CDR2 FYNNEI. The CDR3 loop spans 14 amino acids. V shed 1 base, J shed 6 bases, and the junction held 4 bases outside the gene matches. For the CDR3, the DNA is TGTGCCAGCAGTGAAGAGACAGGGGGAGGCGAGCAGTACTTC. It translates to CASSEETGGGEQYF.

The chain is built from TRBV4-3 and TRBJ2-7; no firm D call. V was pared by 4 bases and J by 3 bases, with 10 bases between. This CDR3 comprises 13 residues. The V gene's germline CDR1 is LGHNA and CDR2 YSLEER. The CDR3, as DNA: TGCGCCAGCAGCCCCGGGTTCGGCTACGAGCAGTACTTC. This codes for CASSPGFGYEQYF.

In its sample, this clone was seen once. The CDR3 spells CASSEGVVGTEAFF. CDR3 sequence (DNA): TGTGCCAGCAGTGAGGGAGTTGTGGGTACTGAAGCTTTCTTT. The chain employs TRBV6-1 and TRBJ1-1; D call uncertain. Germline CDR1 MNHNS, CDR2 SASEGT. The CDR3 is made up of 14 amino acids. Trimming removed 3 bases from V and 5 bases from J, with 13 bases in between.

This chain uses TRBV30 with TRBJ1-2, with 10 positions matching TRBD1. V dropped 3 bases and J dropped 4; count of bases not matched to a gene: 5. This CDR3 has 14 amino acids. Germline V lookup: CDR1 GTSNPN, CDR2 SVGIG (reference sequence). The CDR3 DNA is TGTGCCTGGAGCGAAGGACAGGGGGTCTATGGCTACACCTTC. This encodes CAWSEGQGVYGYTF.

The chain couples TRBV7-9 to TRBJ2-7; D is undetermined. The CDR3 consists of 12 residues. Germline-derived CDR1 and CDR2 are SEHNR and FQNEAQ (reference sequence). Deletions cut 7 bases from V and 5 bases from J, with 12 bases between. The DNA of the CDR3 is TGTGCCAGCAATCGGTTTTTCGACGAGCAGTACTTC. Translation: CASNRFFDEQYF.

The sample holds one count of this clone. The CDR3 loop reads CASSDSGDRGFNGYTF. CDR3 nucleotide sequence: TGTGCCAGCAGTGACTCAGGGGACAGGGGCTTCAATGGCTACACCTTC. The V gene is TRBV6-4, the J gene TRBJ1-2, with 10 bases matching TRBD1. Germline V gives CDR1 MRHNA, CDR2 SNTAGT. This CDR3 region has 16 residues. V gave up 0 bases and J gave up 6 bases; unmatched junction bases: 7.

The V call is TRBV7-2, the J call TRBJ2-2; the D gene is possibly TRBD2 (5 bases). CDR1 is SGHTA, CDR2 FQGNSA, per germline. V lost 0 bases and J lost 4, with 9 bases in between. This CDR3 has 15 residues. The DNA of the CDR3 is TGTGCCAGCAGCTTAGCGGGGAGTCGCACCGGGGAGCTGTTTTTT. This encodes CASSLAGSRTGELFF. Filled out from reference TRBV7-2 and TRBJ2-2, the complete variable domain reads GAGVSQSPSNKVTEKGKDVELRCDPISGHTALYWYRQSLGQGLEFLIYFQGNSAPDKSGLPSDRFSAERTGGSVSTLTIQRTQQEDSAVYLCASSLAGSRTGELFFGEGSRLTVL.

The chain links TRBV7-2 to TRBJ1-5, with D possibly TRBD1 on 5 matching bases. The CDR3 contains 15 residues. Germline V gene data show CDR1 as SGHTA and CDR2 as FQGNSA. V was shortened by 5 bases and J by 2 bases, with 13 bases between the two germline ends. The CDR3 loop reads CASSPRGVGNQPQHF. Written as DNA, the CDR3 is TGTGCCAGCAGCCCCCGGGGGGTTGGCAATCAGCCCCAGCATTTT. The full variable domain, its missing parts supplied by reference TRBV7-2 and TRBJ1-5, is GAGVSQSPSNKVTEKGKDVELRCDPISGHTALYWYRQSLGQGLEFLIYFQGNSAPDKSGLPSDRFSAERTGGSVSTLTIQRTQQEDSAVYLCASSPRGVGNQPQHFGDGTRLSIL.

The V gene is TRBV4-1, the J gene TRBJ2-5, with a possible D match to TRBD2 (5 bases). V was clipped by 3 bases and J by 5 bases, with 16 bases between them. CDR3 length equals 15 residues. Per germline, CDR1 MGHRA and CDR2 YSYEKL. The CDR3 loop reads CASSQLDERRETQYF. CDR3 coding DNA: TGCGCCAGCAGCCAGCTGGATGAGAGGAGGGAGACCCAGTACTTC.

The chain recombines TRBV27 with TRBJ1-2; 7 bases align to TRBD1. The CDR3 runs 13 residues. The J segment lost 2 bases and the V segment lost 6 bases, leaving 3 bases of the junction unmatched. Germline CDR1 reads MNHEY; CDR2 reads SMNVEV (reference sequence). CDR3: CASRTGDNYGYTF. The DNA of the CDR3 is TGTGCCAGCAGAACAGGGGACAACTATGGCTACACCTTC.

This clone was observed a single time. The genes are TRBV10-3 and TRBJ1-4; 7 bases agree with TRBD1. J was trimmed by 8 bases and V by 1 base; bases with no gene match: 10. CDR3 size: 16 residues. CDR1 is ENHRY and CDR2 is SYGVKD in the germline V gene. The CDR3 DNA follows: TGTGCCATCAGTGAGTACGGCGGGACAGCTACCGAAAAACTGTTTTTT. Translating gives CAISEYGGTATEKLFF.